This T cell receptor (beta chain) was recorded in a study of tumor-infiltrating lymphocytes in primary liver carcinoma. The study, taken as a whole, reports: Overlap in tumor-adjacent and tumor-blood pairs fell below that of tumor region pairs. Only about 8-25% of top clones appeared in all five tumor regions.

TCR beta cDNA came from roughly 550 ng total RNA, primed with a constant-region primer. Employing slightly modified ARM-PCR, three nested multiplex PCR rounds were run, and these gave rise to the TCR beta libraries. The opening two PCR rounds, about 10 cycles each, paired TRBV1-TRBV30 forward primers with a C-beta reverse primer. Using its own MiXCR run on the multiplex PCR reads, TCRdb lists one record per CDR3 protein. Of roughly 190,000 distinct CDR3 sequences in the sample, over 80% are singletons; the top ten hold 15% to 20%. Taking about 19-31 mg of unsorted bulk tissue, the authors co-extracted RNA and DNA. Samples came from superior, inferior, lateral poles and tumor centre. As for this clonotype: No antigen is known for it. A much larger clone lies one base from this, so it may be a read error.

V lost 5 bases and J 12 bases, leaving 17 bases between the germline ends. Germline V CDR1 and CDR2: MDHEN, SYDVKM. The CDR3 is made up of 13 amino acids. The receptor was isolated from a man aged 40-55 years with primary liver carcinoma and hepatitis B virus infection. Material for sequencing was tumor tissue from primary liver carcinoma. The genes are TRBV28 and TRBJ2-1; no clear D gene. CDR3: CASSLGPYGVQFF. DNA for the CDR3: TGTGCCAGCAGTCTCGGGCCCTATGGTGTGCAGTTCTTC.